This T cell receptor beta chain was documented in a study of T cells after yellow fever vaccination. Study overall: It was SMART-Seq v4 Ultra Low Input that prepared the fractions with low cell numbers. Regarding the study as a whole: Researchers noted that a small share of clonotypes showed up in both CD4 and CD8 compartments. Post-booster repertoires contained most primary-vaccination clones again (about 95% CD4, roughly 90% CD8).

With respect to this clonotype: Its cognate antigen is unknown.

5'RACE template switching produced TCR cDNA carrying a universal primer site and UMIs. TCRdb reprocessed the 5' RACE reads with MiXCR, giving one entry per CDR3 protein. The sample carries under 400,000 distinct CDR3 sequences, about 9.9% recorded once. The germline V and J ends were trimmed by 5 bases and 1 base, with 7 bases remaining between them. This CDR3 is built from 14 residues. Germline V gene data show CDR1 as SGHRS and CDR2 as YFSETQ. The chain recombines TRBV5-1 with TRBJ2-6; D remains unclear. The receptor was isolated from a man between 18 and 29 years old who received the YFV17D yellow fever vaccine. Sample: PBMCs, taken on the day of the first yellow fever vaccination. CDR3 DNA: TGCGCCAGCAGTGAGAGGTCTGGGGCCAACGTCCTGACTTTC. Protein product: CASSERSGANVLTF.